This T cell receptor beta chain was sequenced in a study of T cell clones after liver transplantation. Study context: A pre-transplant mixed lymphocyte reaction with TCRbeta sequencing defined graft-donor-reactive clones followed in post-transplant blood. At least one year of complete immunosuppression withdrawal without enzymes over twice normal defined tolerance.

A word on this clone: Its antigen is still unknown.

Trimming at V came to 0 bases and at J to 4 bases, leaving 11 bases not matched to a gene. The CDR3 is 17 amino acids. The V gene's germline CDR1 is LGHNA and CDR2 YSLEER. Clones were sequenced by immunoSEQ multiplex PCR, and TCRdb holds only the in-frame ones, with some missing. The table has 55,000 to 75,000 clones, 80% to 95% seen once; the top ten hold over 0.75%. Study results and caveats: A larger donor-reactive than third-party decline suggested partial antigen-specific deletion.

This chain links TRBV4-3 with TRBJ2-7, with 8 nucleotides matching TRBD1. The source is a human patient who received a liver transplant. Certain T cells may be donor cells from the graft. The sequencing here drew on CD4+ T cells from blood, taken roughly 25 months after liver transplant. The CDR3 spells CASSQDSLDRVAYEQYF. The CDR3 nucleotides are TGCGCCAGCAGCCAAGACTCCCTGGACAGGGTTGCGTACGAGCAGTACTTC.